The clone carrying this TCR beta chain was seen more than once but under ten times. Its cognate antigen is unknown. The conserved phenylalanine or tryptophan is not found at the CDR3 terminus, so this likely reflects a read error. The DNA is omitted, as the CDR3 cannot be located on it reliably, and the CDR3 follows TCRdb's listing. The germline gives CDR1 MGHDK, CDR2 SYGVNS. The CDR3 extends over 10 residues, inclusive of both ends. Diagnostic conclusions were grounded in clinical symptoms, serum thyroxine, TRAb, thyroid ultrasound and orbital computed tomography. These data come from a study of Graves' ophthalmopathy and Graves' hyperthyroidism. Study as a whole: Stable hyperthyroidism was defined by absence of ophthalmopathy within 18 months of follow-up. Study-wide results and caveats: Appearing in blood as well were most expanded thyroid clonotypes above 0.001 frequency.

Using RNA transcripts, the TCR beta CDR3 regions were amplified. RT-PCR was first run with HTBI primers, then multiplex PCR in a second round. Each CDR3 protein gets one entry after TCRdb re-called the multiplex PCR reads with MiXCR. Among around 1.1 million distinct CDR3 sequences listed, about 38% were seen once. This receptor was identified in an adult man with Graves' hyperthyroidism. This chain links TRBV25-1 with TRBJ2-2; no DNA check was done on the table's D call, TRBD2. The sequenced sample consisted of peripheral blood or thyroid tissue (not recorded which). CDR3 sequence reads: CASSVSGAGN.